This TCR beta chain was captured by sequencing in a study of Graves' ophthalmopathy and Graves' hyperthyroidism. Study overall: Over 18 months of follow-up, stable hyperthyroidism required that no ophthalmopathy appear. Study results and caveats: Blood was where most expanded thyroid clonotypes above 0.001 frequency also turned up. Predictions made by the model for ophthalmopathy progression reached roughly 71% sensitivity and about 72% specificity.

Germline CDR1 and CDR2: SQVTM and ANQGSEA. The CDR3 contains 12 residues. The authors diagnosed from clinical symptoms, serum thyroxine, TRAb, thyroid ultrasound and orbital computed tomography. RNA served as the template for amplifying TCR beta CDR3 regions. Second-round multiplex PCR came after a first-round RT-PCR that employed HTBI primers. From the multiplex PCR reads, TCRdb called clonotypes with MiXCR, one entry per CDR3 protein. Of over a million distinct CDR3 sequences listed, about two fifths were seen once; the top ten hold roughly 11%. In its sample, this clonotype was seen many times. Its antigen is undetermined.

This TCR was sampled from an adult man with Graves' hyperthyroidism. Sequenced sample: peripheral blood or thyroid tissue (not recorded which). J is TRBJ2-7 and V is TRBV29-1; 9 positions agree with TRBD1. CDR3 sequence: CGGRDRDYEQYF. CDR3 coding DNA: TGCGGAGGTAGGGACAGGGACTACGAGCAGTACTTC.